Sequencing of this T cell receptor beta chain was carried out in a study of PD-1 blockade in mismatch repair-deficient tumors. A few pembrolizumab responders had their TCRs sequenced. The CDR3 contains 15 residues. Germline CDR1 is MDHEN and CDR2 is SYDVKM. V was trimmed by 3 bases and J by 5 bases, leaving 16 bases between them. Some clones are missing from TCRdb's copy, which holds only in-frame ones; the method was immunoSEQ multiplex PCR. This table holds over 75,000 clones, roughly 80% found once. The chain recombines TRBV28 with TRBJ2-5; no firm D call. This receptor was identified in an adult with mismatch repair-deficient cancer. The sequenced sample was peripheral blood, obtained 12 weeks after starting pembrolizumab. The CDR3 DNA is TGTGCCAGCAGTTTGTTCACCGAAATGGGGGAGACCCAGTACTTC. Encoded protein: CASSLFTEMGETQYF.